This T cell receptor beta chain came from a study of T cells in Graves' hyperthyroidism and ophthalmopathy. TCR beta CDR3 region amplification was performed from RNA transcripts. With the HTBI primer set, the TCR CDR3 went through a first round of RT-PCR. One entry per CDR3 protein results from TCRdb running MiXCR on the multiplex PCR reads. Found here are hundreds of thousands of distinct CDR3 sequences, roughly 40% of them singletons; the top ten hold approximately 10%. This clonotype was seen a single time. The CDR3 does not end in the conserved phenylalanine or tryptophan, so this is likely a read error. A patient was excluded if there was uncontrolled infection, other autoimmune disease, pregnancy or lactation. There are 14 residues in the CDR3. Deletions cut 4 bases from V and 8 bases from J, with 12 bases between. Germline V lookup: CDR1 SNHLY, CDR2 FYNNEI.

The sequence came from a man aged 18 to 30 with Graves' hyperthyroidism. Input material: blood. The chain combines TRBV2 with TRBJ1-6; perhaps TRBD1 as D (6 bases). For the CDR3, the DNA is TGTGCCAGCAGTGTCGGGGGCGAGGATTCACCCCTCCACCTT. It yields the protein CASSVGGEDSPLHL.